What follows are 31 T cell receptor beta chains derived from one specimen sequenced in a study of T cells in Graves' hyperthyroidism and ophthalmopathy (dated by TCRdb to between 2018 and 2020). Library generation was performed with multiplex PCR. Sequencing used an Illumina HiSeq 2000. Amplification of TCR beta CDR3 regions was carried out from RNA transcripts. The first round of RT-PCR for the TCR CDR3 was performed with the HTBI primer set and the Qiagen OneStep RT-PCR kit. The public sequencing data were trimmed at Q25 with fastp and processed into clonotypes with MiXCR by TCRdb, which kept only in-frame beta chains. Entries are consolidated by CDR3 protein sequence, retaining the most common genes and DNA. This sample comprises under 350,000 distinct CDR3 sequences, about a sixth of them detected only once. The ten largest account for over 45% of the sample. Sequencing was done on a sample of blood. The receptors stem from an older woman with Graves' ophthalmopathy.

The table lists this clonotype with many counts. V and J are TRBV30 and TRBJ1-5; unclear D gene. V was trimmed by 7 bases and J by 4 bases, leaving 17 bases between them. CDR3 length equals 14 residues. The V gene's germline CDR1 is GTSNPN and CDR2 SVGIG (reference sequence). Written as DNA, the CDR3 is TGTGCCTACGAATCCAAGGGAGGGAATCAGCCCCAGCATTTT. Translating it yields CAYESKGGNQPQHF.

This chain uses TRBV19 with TRBJ1-5, with no clear D. Looked up from germline, CDR1 is LNHDA and CDR2 is SQIVND (reference sequence). The CDR3 is 12 amino acids. The ends were cut back, 8 bases at V and 4 bases at J, with 9 bases in the middle. CDR3 nucleotide sequence: TGTGCCAGTGCGCGCTCAAATCAGCCCCAGCATTTT. Encoded protein: CASARSNQPQHF.

The chain combines TRBV4-3 with TRBJ1-2, with TRBD1 identical over 9 bases. The V gene's germline CDR1 is LGHNA and CDR2 YSLEER. Losses at the gene ends were 0 bases for V and 7 bases for J; bases not matched to a gene: 9. This CDR3 has 16 amino acids. The CDR3 reads CASSQERTGAGCGYTF. The CDR3 DNA reads as TGCGCCAGCAGCCAAGAAAGGACAGGGGCAGGGTGTGGCTACACCTTC.

The sample holds many counts of this clonotype. This chain links TRBV7-2 with TRBJ2-2; TRBD1 agrees at 9 bases. Germline V gene lookup returns CDR1 SGHTA and CDR2 FQGNSA. Losses at the gene ends were 2 bases for V and 4 bases for J; bases not matched to a gene: 2. This CDR3 has 15 residues. CDR3 sequence (DNA): TGTGCCAGCAGCTTAATGACAGGGGGCACCGGGGAGCTGTTTTTT. The encoded protein is CASSLMTGGTGELFF.

This clonotype has ten or more counts. The CDR3 is CASRSGQLNQPQHF. CDR3 DNA sequence: TGTGCCAGCAGGTCGGGACAGCTTAATCAGCCCCAGCATTTT. The chain carries TRBV12-3 or TRBV12-4 and TRBJ1-5; TRBD1 matches 7 bases. J gave up 4 bases and V 6 bases, and 6 bases lay outside the gene matches. The CDR3 covers 14 residues.

The chain recombines TRBV10-2 with TRBJ1-1, with D unresolved. CDR1 is WSHSY and CDR2 is SAAADI in the germline V gene. This CDR3 is built from 13 residues. Deletions cut 7 bases from V and 1 base from J, with 10 bases between. The CDR3 loop is CASNLSPNTEAFF. CDR3 nucleotide sequence: TGCGCCAGCAATCTCTCGCCGAACACTGAAGCTTTCTTT.

V is TRBV4-3 and J is TRBJ2-7, with 9 nucleotides matching TRBD2. J lost 7 bases, V lost 0 bases, and 19 bases had no gene match. CDR1 is LGHNA and CDR2 is YSLEER in the germline V gene. The CDR3 consists of 19 residues. The CDR3: CASSQDLGVATSGLNEQYF. The CDR3 nucleotides read TGCGCCAGCAGCCAAGATTTAGGAGTAGCGACTAGCGGTCTGAATGAGCAGTACTTC.

The chain joins TRBV7-2 to TRBJ2-5, with 8 bases matching TRBD2. The V gene end was trimmed by 5 bases and the J gene end by 13 bases; junction bases not matched to a gene: 18. The CDR3 has 15 residues. Germline assignment: CDR1 SGHTA and CDR2 FQGNSA. The CDR3 DNA is TGTGCCAGCAGCCAACTGCGGGAGGCCGCGTCCGGGTGGTACTTC. It is translated as CASSQLREAASGWYF. Full variable domain (missing parts from reference TRBV7-2 and TRBJ2-5): GAGVSQSPSNKVTEKGKDVELRCDPISGHTALYWYRQSLGQGLEFLIYFQGNSAPDKSGLPSDRFSAERTGGSVSTLTIQRTQQEDSAVYLCASSQLREAASGWYFGPGTRLLVL.

This clonotype appeared many times. The chain recombines TRBV27 with TRBJ1-4; D remains unclear. Germline V gene lookup returns CDR1 MNHEY and CDR2 SMNVEV (reference sequence). The CDR3 length is 13 residues. V was clipped by 3 bases and J by 8 bases, with 10 bases between them. The CDR3 loop reads CASSFTGLEKLFF. CDR3 coding DNA: TGTGCCAGCAGTTTTACCGGGCTCGAAAAACTGTTTTTT.

This clonotype was counted many times. The chain is built from TRBV4-3 and TRBJ2-7, with D perhaps matching TRBD1 (6 bases). V gave up 6 bases and J gave up 4 bases, with 16 bases separating them. Germline V gene lookup returns CDR1 LGHNA and CDR2 YSLEER. This CDR3 contains 14 residues. CDR3 bases: TGCGCCAGCAGTGCCGGGACATCAAGTTACGAGCAGTACTTC. It codes for CASSAGTSSYEQYF.

This clonotype occurred a few times. The genes are TRBV6-1 and TRBJ1-2; D perhaps matches TRBD1 (5 bases). V was clipped by 5 bases and J by 8 bases, with 9 bases between them. CDR3 length: 11 amino acids. The germline gives CDR1 MNHNS, CDR2 SASEGT. The CDR3 spells CASSSGPGYTF. CDR3 in DNA: TGTGCCAGCAGTTCGGGACCCGGCTACACCTTC.

This clonotype was observed at least ten times. The gene calls are TRBV7-2 and TRBJ2-5, with 7 bases matching TRBD1. The CDR3 contains 18 residues. Germline trimming cut 5 bases from V and 4 bases from J; bases unmatched to any gene: 19. Per the germline V gene, CDR1 is SGHTA and CDR2 is FQGNSA. This CDR3 is CASSPDPNRGWSRETQYF. Here the CDR3 DNA reads TGTGCCAGCAGCCCCGACCCAAACAGGGGTTGGTCCAGAGAGACCCAGTACTTC. Looking up the rest from reference TRBV7-2 and TRBJ2-5 gives the full variable domain: GAGVSQSPSNKVTEKGKDVELRCDPISGHTALYWYRQSLGQGLEFLIYFQGNSAPDKSGLPSDRFSAERTGGSVSTLTIQRTQQEDSAVYLCASSPDPNRGWSRETQYFGPGTRLLVL.

Ten or more counts support this clonotype. The gene calls are TRBV7-9 and TRBJ1-3; TRBD1 is a possible D gene (6 bases). CDR3 length: 15 amino acids. Trimming stripped 4 bases from V and 1 base from J, with 11 bases between. Germline V gene data show CDR1 as SEHNR and CDR2 as FQNEAQ (reference sequence). DNA for the CDR3: TGTGCCAGCAGCTACAATACAGGGTCTGGAAACACCATATATTTT. It encodes CASSYNTGSGNTIYF.

The CDR3 region is CSAINLGGYGYTF. CDR3 coding DNA: TGCAGTGCTATAAATTTGGGGGGATATGGCTACACCTTC. This chain links TRBV20-1 with TRBJ1-2, with a tentative D call TRBD1 (5 bases). The CDR3 is made up of 13 amino acids. Trimming stripped 4 bases from V and 5 bases from J, with 14 bases between. Germline V gene data show CDR1 as DFQATT and CDR2 as SNEGSKA (reference sequence).

This clonotype was found many times. The chain carries TRBV7-6 and TRBJ1-1; 10 bases align to TRBD1. Trimming cost V 0 bases and J 7 bases; bases outside gene matches: 8. CDR3 length: 16 amino acids. The germline CDR1 and CDR2 sequences are SGHVS and FNYEAQ. Here the CDR3 reads CASSLALGQGSSEAFF. Written as DNA, the CDR3 is TGTGCCAGCAGCTTAGCGCTGGGACAGGGGTCGAGTGAAGCTTTCTTT.

This clonotype was seen at least ten times. J is TRBJ1-5 and V is TRBV7-6; D ambiguous. CDR1 and CDR2 (germline): SGHVS, FNYEAQ. The length of the CDR3 is 13 residues. The V end lost 4 bases, the J end lost 7 bases, and 11 bases lay between the germline ends. In DNA form, the CDR3 reads TGTGCCAGCAGCTCATCGATAGGACAGCCCCAGCATTTT. Translated: CASSSSIGQPQHF.

This clonotype was observed at least ten times. This rearrangement joins TRBV7-9 to TRBJ2-7, with D tentatively TRBD1 or TRBD2 (5 bases each). Trimming left V 5 bases short and J 0 bases short, with 14 bases between. Germline values: CDR1 SEHNR, CDR2 FQNEAQ (reference sequence). CDR3 length: 15 amino acids. Here the CDR3 reads CASSTGTHTSYEQYF. The CDR3 nucleotides read TGTGCCAGCAGCACCGGGACCCACACCTCCTACGAGCAGTACTTC. Variable domain in full (rest from reference TRBV7-9 and TRBJ2-7): DTGVSQNPRHKITKRGQNVTFRCDPISEHNRLYWYRQTLGQGPEFLTYFQNEAQLEKSRLLSDRFSAERPKGSFSTLEIQRTEQGDSAMYLCASSTGTHTSYEQYFGPGTRLTVT.

In its sample, this clonotype was seen many times. V usage is TRBV30 and J usage is TRBJ2-7; D is possibly TRBD1 or TRBD2 (5 bases each). Germline V CDR1 and CDR2: GTSNPN, SVGIG (reference sequence). Deletions cut 4 bases from V and 4 bases from J, with 14 bases between. This CDR3 has 13 residues. The CDR3: CAWKRGSRYEQYF. The CDR3 nucleotides read TGTGCCTGGAAACGGGGCAGCAGGTACGAGCAGTACTTC.

This clonotype has a count of ten or more. The V call is TRBV27, the J call TRBJ2-1; D ambiguous. CDR3 size: 12 residues. The V gene's germline CDR1 is MNHEY and CDR2 SMNVEV (reference sequence). Deletions cut 4 bases from V and 7 bases from J, with 8 bases between. In DNA, the CDR3 is TGTGCCAGCAGTTCACTCCTTAATGAGCAGTTCTTC. Translation gives CASSSLLNEQFF.

The chain has TRBV7-8 and TRBJ1-6; 10 nucleotides align to TRBD1. This CDR3 has 15 residues. V was pared by 5 bases and J by 7 bases, with 5 bases of the junction left unmatched. The V gene's germline CDR1 is SGHVS and CDR2 FQNEAQ. The DNA of the CDR3 is TGTGCCAGCAGCGGTCGACAGGGGGCCAATTCACCCCTCCACTTT. Translation: CASSGRQGANSPLHF.

This rearrangement joins TRBV2 to TRBJ2-1, with D unresolved. Germline-derived CDR1 and CDR2 are SNHLY and FYNNEI. Trimming took off 1 base at V and 2 bases at J, with 6 bases between the two ends. The CDR3 spans 14 residues. The CDR3: CASSEDQTYNEQFF. The DNA of the CDR3 is TGTGCCAGCAGTGAAGATCAAACCTACAATGAGCAGTTCTTC.

This clonotype occurred a few times. The J gene is TRBJ2-1, the V gene TRBV11-3, with 13 bases identical to TRBD2. V lost 5 bases to trimming and J lost 8 bases; unmatched junction nucleotides: 15. Germline-derived CDR1 and CDR2 are SGHNT and YENEEA. This CDR3 has 18 residues. CDR3 residues: CASSPRLAGGFVMDEQFF. CDR3 coding DNA: TGTGCCAGCAGCCCACGACTAGCGGGAGGCTTCGTGATGGATGAGCAGTTCTTC.

In its sample, this clonotype was seen a few times. The J gene is TRBJ2-2, the V gene TRBV7-9; D is unresolved. Germline V CDR1 and CDR2: SEHNR, FQNEAQ (reference sequence). The CDR3 sequence is 14 residues long. Trimming took 1 base from V and 4 from J, leaving 7 bases between them. In DNA form, the CDR3 reads TGTGCCAGCAGCTTAGTACGGGCCACCGGGGAGCTGTTTTTT. Translating gives CASSLVRATGELFF. Together with reference TRBV7-9 and TRBJ2-2, the CDR3 gives the full variable domain: DTGVSQNPRHKITKRGQNVTFRCDPISEHNRLYWYRQTLGQGPEFLTYFQNEAQLEKSRLLSDRFSAERPKGSFSTLEIQRTEQGDSAMYLCASSLVRATGELFFGEGSRLTVL.

This clonotype occurred many times. The rearrangement joins TRBV6-6 to TRBJ2-7; TRBD1 agrees at 8 bases. CDR3 length: 16 amino acids. The germline gives CDR1 MNHNY, CDR2 SVGAGI (reference sequence). V lost 2 bases and J lost 9; bases outside the gene matches: 15. The DNA of the CDR3 is TGTGCCAGCAGTTACGCCAGGCAGGGGGCTACGATCGGGCAGTACTTC. Amino acids: CASSYARQGATIGQYF.

Ten or more counts support this clonotype. V is TRBV6-1 and J is TRBJ1-6, with 9 positions matching TRBD1. V gave up 6 bases and J gave up 5 bases; unmatched junction bases: 2. CDR3 length equals 14 residues. Germline V gene data show CDR1 as MNHNS and CDR2 as SASEGT. In DNA form, the CDR3 reads TGTGCCAGCAGGGGACAGGGCGATAATTCACCCCTCCACTTT. Translation: CASRGQGDNSPLHF.

This clonotype occurred many times. This chain joins TRBV10-3 and TRBJ1-2; D might be TRBD1 (5 bases). The CDR3 is 14 amino acids. Germline V CDR1 and CDR2: ENHRY, SYGVKD. V lost 10 bases and J 3 bases, leaving 18 bases between the germline ends. The CDR3 loop is CATTTGPGYYGYTF. The CDR3 DNA follows: TGTGCCACCACAACGGGGCCGGGGTACTATGGCTACACCTTC.

The V and J genes are TRBV19 and TRBJ1-5; a weak D match, TRBD1 (6 bases). Germline V lookup: CDR1 LNHDA, CDR2 SQIVND (reference sequence). The CDR3 loop spans 16 amino acids. V lost 7 bases and J lost 5, with 21 bases in between. The CDR3 reads CASTRLSGAGDQPQHF. CDR3 DNA: TGTGCCAGTACGAGACTTTCAGGGGCCGGTGATCAGCCCCAGCATTTT.

This clonotype was counted a few times. The rearrangement joins TRBV6-2 or TRBV6-3 to TRBJ2-2; 8 bases line up with TRBD1. Unmatched junction bases numbered 6, after V lost 6 bases and J lost 3 bases. CDR3 length equals 15 residues. In germline, CDR1 is MNHEY, CDR2 SVGEGT. CDR3 sequence: CASRTGTGYTGELFF. The CDR3 DNA reads as TGTGCCAGCAGGACCGGGACAGGATACACCGGGGAGCTGTTTTTT.

The genes are TRBV20-1 and TRBJ1-5; 9 bases agree with TRBD1. The CDR3 runs 13 residues. J gave up 9 bases and V 3 bases, and 6 bases lay outside the gene matches. From germline, CDR1 is DFQATT and CDR2 SNEGSKA (reference sequence). CDR3 in amino acids: CSASLDRGWPQHF. CDR3 nucleotides: TGCAGTGCTAGTCTGGACAGGGGTTGGCCCCAGCATTTT.

This chain links TRBV3-2 with TRBJ2-7; TRBD1, the table's D call, lacks a check against the DNA. TRBV3-2 is reported as a pseudogene. CDR3 size: 16 residues. CDR3 in DNA: TGTGCCAGCAGCCAAGCGGGGACAGGGGAAATCTACGAGCAGTACTTC. Protein sequence: CASSQAGTGEIYEQYF.

This chain joins TRBV20-1 and TRBJ2-5; 7 bases line up with TRBD1. Germline CDR1 is DFQATT and CDR2 is SNEGSKA (reference sequence). The CDR3 contains 13 residues. Trimming removed 3 bases from V and 5 bases from J; junction bases left unmatched: 6. The CDR3 protein is CSASRQGIETQYF. Here the CDR3 DNA reads TGCAGTGCTAGTCGACAGGGAATCGAGACCCAGTACTTC.